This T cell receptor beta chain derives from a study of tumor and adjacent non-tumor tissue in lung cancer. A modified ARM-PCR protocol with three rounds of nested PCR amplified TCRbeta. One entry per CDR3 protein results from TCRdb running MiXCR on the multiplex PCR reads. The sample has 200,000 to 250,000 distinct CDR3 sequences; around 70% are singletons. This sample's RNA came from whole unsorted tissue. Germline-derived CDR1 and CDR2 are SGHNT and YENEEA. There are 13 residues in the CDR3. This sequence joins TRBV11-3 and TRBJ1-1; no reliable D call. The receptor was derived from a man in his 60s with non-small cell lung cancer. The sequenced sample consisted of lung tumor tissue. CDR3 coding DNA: TGTGTCAGGAGCTCGGATGGGGAGGCTGAAGCTTTCTTT. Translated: CVRSSDGEAEAFF.